The clone carrying this T cell receptor beta chain was counted at least ten times. What it binds is not known. The controls, all healthy individuals, were blood bank volunteers in Maryland, USA. The sorted libraries took about a million CD4+ or CD8+ T cells. The data derive from a study of neurological immune-mediated disorders. The cDNA came from 5'RACE with 10-nucleotide random UMIs. TCRdb independently ran MiXCR on the 5' RACE reads; one entry per CDR3 protein. Of about 38,000 distinct CDR3 sequences in the sample, more than 4.5% were seen once. General study points: Because no CDR3 amino acid sequences were shared across subjects by expanded clones, private repertoires were suggested in all groups.

Unmatched junction bases numbered 7, after V lost 5 bases and J lost 0 bases. The germline CDR1 and CDR2 sequences are MNHEY and SMNVEV (reference sequence). The CDR3 is 17 amino acids. The receptor's source is a man aged 18 to 29 in good health. The specimen sequenced was CD4+ T cells from blood. The chain is built from TRBV27 and TRBJ2-2, with 9 bases aligning to TRBD1. CDR3 sequence reads: CASSPWTGATNTGELFF. The DNA of the CDR3 is TGTGCCAGCAGTCCCTGGACAGGGGCTACGAACACCGGGGAGCTGTTTTTT.